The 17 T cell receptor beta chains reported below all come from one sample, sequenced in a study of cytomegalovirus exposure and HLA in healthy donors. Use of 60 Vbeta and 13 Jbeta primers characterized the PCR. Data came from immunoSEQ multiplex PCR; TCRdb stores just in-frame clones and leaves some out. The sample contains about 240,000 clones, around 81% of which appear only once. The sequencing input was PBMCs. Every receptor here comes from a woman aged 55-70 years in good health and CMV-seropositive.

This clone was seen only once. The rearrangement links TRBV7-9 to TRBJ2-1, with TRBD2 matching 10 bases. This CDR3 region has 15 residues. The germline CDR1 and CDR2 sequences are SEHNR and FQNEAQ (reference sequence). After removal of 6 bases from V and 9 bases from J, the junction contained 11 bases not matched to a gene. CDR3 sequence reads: CASSYLAGEVGEQFF. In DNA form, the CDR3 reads TGTGCCAGCAGTTATCTAGCGGGAGAGGTGGGTGAGCAGTTCTTC.

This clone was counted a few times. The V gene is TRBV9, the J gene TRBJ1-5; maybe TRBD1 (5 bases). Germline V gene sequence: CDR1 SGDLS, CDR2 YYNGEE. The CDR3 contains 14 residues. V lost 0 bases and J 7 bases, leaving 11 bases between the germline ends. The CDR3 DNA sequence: TGTGCCAGCAGCGTAGATGGGGCCGGACAGCCCCAGCATTTT. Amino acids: CASSVDGAGQPQHF.

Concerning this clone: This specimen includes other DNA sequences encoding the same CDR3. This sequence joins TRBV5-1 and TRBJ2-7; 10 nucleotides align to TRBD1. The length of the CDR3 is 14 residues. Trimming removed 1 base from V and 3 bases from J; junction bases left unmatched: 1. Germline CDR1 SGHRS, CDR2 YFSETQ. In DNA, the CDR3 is TGCGCCAGCAGCTTGCGGACAGGGGGCTACGAGCAGTACTTC. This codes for CASSLRTGGYEQYF. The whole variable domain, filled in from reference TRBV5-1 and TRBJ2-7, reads KAGVTQTPRYLIKTRGQQVTLSCSPISGHRSVSWYQQTPGQGLQFLFEYFSETQRNKGNFPGRFSGRQFSNSRSEMNVSTLELGDSALYLCASSLRTGGYEQYFGPGTRLTVT.

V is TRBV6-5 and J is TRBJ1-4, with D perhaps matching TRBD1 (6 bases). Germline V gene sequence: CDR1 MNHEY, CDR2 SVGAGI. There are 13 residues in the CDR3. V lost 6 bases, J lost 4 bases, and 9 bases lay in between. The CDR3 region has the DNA TGTGCCAGCAGCCGGACAGTTAATGAAAAACTGTTTTTT. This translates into CASSRTVNEKLFF.

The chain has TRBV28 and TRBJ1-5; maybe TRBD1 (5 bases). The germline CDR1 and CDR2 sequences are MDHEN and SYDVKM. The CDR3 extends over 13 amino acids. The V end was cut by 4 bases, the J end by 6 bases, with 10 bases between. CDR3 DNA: TGTGCCAGCAGTTATCCCGACAGTCAGCCCCAGCATTTT. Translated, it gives CASSYPDSQPQHF.

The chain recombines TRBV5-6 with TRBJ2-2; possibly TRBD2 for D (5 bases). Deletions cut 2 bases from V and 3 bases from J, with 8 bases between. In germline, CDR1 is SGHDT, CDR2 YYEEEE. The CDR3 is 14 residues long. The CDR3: CASSFGIYTGELFF. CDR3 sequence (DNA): TGTGCCAGCAGCTTCGGGATCTACACCGGGGAGCTGTTTTTT.

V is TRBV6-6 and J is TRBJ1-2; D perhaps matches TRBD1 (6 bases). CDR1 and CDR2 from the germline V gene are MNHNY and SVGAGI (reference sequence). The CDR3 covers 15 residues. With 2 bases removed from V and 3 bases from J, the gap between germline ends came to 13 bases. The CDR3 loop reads CASSYGRGAHYGYTF. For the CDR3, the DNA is TGTGCCAGCAGTTACGGCAGGGGCGCACACTATGGCTACACCTTC.

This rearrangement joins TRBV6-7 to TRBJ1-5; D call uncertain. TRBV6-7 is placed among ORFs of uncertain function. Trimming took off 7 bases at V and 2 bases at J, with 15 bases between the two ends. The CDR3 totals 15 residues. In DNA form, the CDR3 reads TGTGCCAGCACCCTTACTCGCCAGGGCAATCAGCCCCAGCATTTT. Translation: CASTLTRQGNQPQHF.

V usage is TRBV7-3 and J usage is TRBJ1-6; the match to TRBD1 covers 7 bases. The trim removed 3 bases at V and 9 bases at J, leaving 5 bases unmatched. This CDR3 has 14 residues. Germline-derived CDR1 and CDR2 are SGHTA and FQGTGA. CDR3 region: CASSFGQEGSPLHF. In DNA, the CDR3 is TGTGCCAGCAGCTTTGGACAGGAAGGTTCACCCCTCCACTTT. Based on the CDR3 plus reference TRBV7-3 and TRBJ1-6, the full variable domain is GAGVSQTPSNKVTEKGKYVELRCDPISGHTALYWYRQSLGQGPEFLIYFQGTGAADDSGLPNDRFFAVRPEGSVSTLKIQRTERGDSAVYLCASSFGQEGSPLHFGNGTRLTVT.

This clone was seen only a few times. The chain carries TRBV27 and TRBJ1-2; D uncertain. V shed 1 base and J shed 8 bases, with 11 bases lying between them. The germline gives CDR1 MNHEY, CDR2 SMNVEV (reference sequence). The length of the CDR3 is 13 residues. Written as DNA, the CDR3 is TGTGCCAGCAGTTTATTTGATTCTGCGGGCTACACCTTC. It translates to CASSLFDSAGYTF.

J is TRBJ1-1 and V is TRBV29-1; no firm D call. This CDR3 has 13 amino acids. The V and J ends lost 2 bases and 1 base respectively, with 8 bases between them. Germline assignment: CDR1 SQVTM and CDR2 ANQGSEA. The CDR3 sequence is CSVEPPQNTEAFF. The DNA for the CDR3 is TGCAGCGTTGAACCCCCCCAGAACACTGAAGCTTTCTTT.

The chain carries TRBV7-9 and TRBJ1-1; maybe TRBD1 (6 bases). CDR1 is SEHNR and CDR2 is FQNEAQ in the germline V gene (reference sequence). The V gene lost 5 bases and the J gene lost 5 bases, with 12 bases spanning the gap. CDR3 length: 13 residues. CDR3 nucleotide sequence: TGTGCCAGCAGCACCAGGGGAGGGACTGAAGCTTTCTTT. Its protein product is CASSTRGGTEAFF.

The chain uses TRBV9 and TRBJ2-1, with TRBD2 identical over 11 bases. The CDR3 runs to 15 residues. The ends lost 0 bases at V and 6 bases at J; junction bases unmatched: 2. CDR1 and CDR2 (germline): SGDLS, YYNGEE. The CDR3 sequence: CASSVVAGGPNEQFF. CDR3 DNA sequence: TGTGCCAGCAGCGTAGTAGCGGGAGGGCCCAATGAGCAGTTCTTC.

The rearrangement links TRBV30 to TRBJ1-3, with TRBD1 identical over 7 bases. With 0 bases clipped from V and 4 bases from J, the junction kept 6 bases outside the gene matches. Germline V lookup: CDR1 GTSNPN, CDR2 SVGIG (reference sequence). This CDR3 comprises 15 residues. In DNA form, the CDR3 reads TGTGCCTGGAGTGTACCCAGAGGGGGCGGAAACACCATATATTTT. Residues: CAWSVPRGGGNTIYF.

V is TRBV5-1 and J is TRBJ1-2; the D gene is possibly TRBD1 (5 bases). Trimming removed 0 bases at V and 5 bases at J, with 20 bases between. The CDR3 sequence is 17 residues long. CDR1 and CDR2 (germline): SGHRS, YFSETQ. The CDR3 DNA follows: TGCGCCAGCAGCTTGGCCAGTGGTGTGACAGTAACTTATGGCTACACCTTC. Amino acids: CASSLASGVTVTYGYTF.

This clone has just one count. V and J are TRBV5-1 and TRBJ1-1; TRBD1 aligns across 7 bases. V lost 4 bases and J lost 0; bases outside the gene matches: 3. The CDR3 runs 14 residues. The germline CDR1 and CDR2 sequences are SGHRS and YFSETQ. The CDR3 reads CASSTGQMNTEAFF. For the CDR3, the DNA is TGCGCCAGCAGCACGGGACAGATGAACACTGAAGCTTTCTTT.

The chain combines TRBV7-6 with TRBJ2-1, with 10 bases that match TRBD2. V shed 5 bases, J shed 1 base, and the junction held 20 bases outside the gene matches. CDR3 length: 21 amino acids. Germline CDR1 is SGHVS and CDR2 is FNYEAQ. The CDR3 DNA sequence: TGTGCCAGCAGCCCTCTTAGGTCTCCTAGCGGGAGTAAGAGGTCCTACAATGAGCAGTTCTTC. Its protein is CASSPLRSPSGSKRSYNEQFF.